This record covers a single TCR beta chain. This CDR3 spans 14 amino acids. V was pared by 5 bases and J by 1 base, with 11 bases between. CDR1 and CDR2 (germline): ENHRY, SYGVKD. The authors amplified TCR beta CDR3 regions from RNA transcripts. Amplification began with first-round RT-PCR using HTBI primers, then second-round multiplex PCR was performed. TCRdb reanalysed the multiplex PCR reads using MiXCR and keeps one entry per CDR3 protein. Of 170,000 or so distinct CDR3 sequences listed, just under 40% are singletons. This entry is derived from a study of Graves' ophthalmopathy and Graves' hyperthyroidism. Physicians reached a diagnosis by relying on clinical symptoms, serum thyroxine, TRAb, thyroid ultrasound and orbital computed tomography.

This chain joins TRBV10-3 and TRBJ1-1, with D maybe TRBD1 (5 bases). The origin of this receptor is a man aged 25 to 40 with Graves' ophthalmopathy. Source material: peripheral blood. Written as DNA, the CDR3 is TGTGCCATCAGTCCTAGGGACCCGAACACTGAAGCTTTCTTT. Translating it yields CAISPRDPNTEAFF.